This T cell receptor (beta chain) was captured in a study of blood T cells in healthy people across ages. A second PCR of roughly 7 to 11 cycles used a sample-barcoded 5' primer and a J-beta primer mix. TCRdb ran MiXCR on the 5' RACE reads and lists one entry per CDR3 protein. The sample gives 700,000 to 850,000 distinct CDR3 sequences, roughly 50% of which show up once; approximately 40% is in the top ten. The specimen sequenced was blood. The clonotype originates from a man aged 80 or over in good health.

CDR3 region: CASSHLAGEETQYF. CDR3 sequence (DNA): TGTGCCAGCAGCCATTTAGCGGGAGAAGAGACCCAGTACTTC. The V gene is TRBV3-1, the J gene TRBJ2-5; 9 positions match TRBD2. The germline gives CDR1 LGHDT, CDR2 YNNKEL (reference sequence). This CDR3 spans 14 amino acids. With 3 bases clipped from V and 3 bases from J, the junction kept 2 bases outside the gene matches.